What follows are 10 T cell receptor beta chains derived from one specimen sequenced in a study of T cell repertoires in cytomegalovirus infection. Antigens of these TCRs are unknown. TCRdb recomputed calls from the reads with MiXCR, one row per CDR3 protein. The table includes roughly 920,000 distinct CDR3 sequences, less than 40% detected once. The material was cultured CD8+ T cells from PBMCs, obtained from culture after CMV antigen stimulation. All receptors derive from a human donor in good health (CMV status not recorded). Some clones in this sample may be carry-over from other donors' samples.

The chain employs TRBV20-1 and TRBJ2-5; the D is unclear. Trimming cost V 1 base and J 5 bases, with 11 bases left between them. The CDR3 totals 13 residues. Looked up from germline, CDR1 is DFQATT and CDR2 is SNEGSKA (reference sequence). CDR3 sequence reads: CSARVVGWETQYF. The DNA for the CDR3 is TGCAGTGCTAGAGTGGTGGGGTGGGAGACCCAGTACTTC.

This clonotype has only a few counts. The chain links TRBV11-2 to TRBJ2-5; D remains ambiguous. V gave up 5 bases and J gave up 2 bases, with 12 bases separating them. This CDR3 contains 14 residues. The germline V gene encodes CDR1 SGHAT and CDR2 FQNNGV. This chain's CDR3 is CASSSQAPQETQYF. CDR3 sequence (DNA): TGTGCCAGCAGCAGTCAGGCACCTCAAGAGACCCAGTACTTC.

The count of this clonotype is one. This chain joins TRBV9 and TRBJ1-4; D might be TRBD1 (6 bases). Germline V gene lookup returns CDR1 SGDLS and CDR2 YYNGEE. The CDR3 sequence is 15 residues long. V was trimmed by 4 bases and J by 4 bases, leaving 14 bases between them. This CDR3 is CASSPQDSLNEKLFF. The CDR3 DNA sequence: TGTGCCAGCAGCCCCCAGGACAGTCTTAATGAAAAACTGTTTTTT. The full variable domain, its missing parts supplied by reference TRBV9 and TRBJ1-4, is DSGVTQTPKHLITATGQRVTLRCSPRSGDLSVYWYQQSLDQGLQFLIQYYNGEERAKGNILERFSAQQFPDLHSELNLSSLELGDSALYFCASSPQDSLNEKLFFGSGTQLSVL.

The chain has TRBV10-3 and TRBJ1-1; 8 nucleotides line up with TRBD1. The germline V gene encodes CDR1 ENHRY and CDR2 SYGVKD. This CDR3 spans 17 amino acids. J was trimmed by 1 base and V by 3 bases; bases with no gene match: 10. CDR3 sequence (DNA): TGTGCCATCAGTGACCCACCGACAGGGGCGGGGAACACTGAAGCTTTCTTT. Translating gives CAISDPPTGAGNTEAFF.

This clonotype has ten or more counts. This chain's CDR3 is CSLRRHNSPLHF. Here the CDR3 DNA reads TGCAGTCTCAGACGGCATAATTCACCCCTCCACTTT. The V and J genes are TRBV20-1 and TRBJ1-6; no clear D gene. This CDR3 is built from 12 residues. V lost 8 bases and J lost 5, with 10 bases in between. Germline V gene lookup returns CDR1 DFQATT and CDR2 SNEGSKA (reference sequence).

The sample holds many counts of this clonotype. The chain carries TRBV7-2 and TRBJ2-5; D uncertain. Germline lookup yields CDR1 SGHTA and CDR2 FQGNSA. The CDR3 runs to 12 residues. V was shortened by 1 base and J by 6 bases, with 6 bases between the two germline ends. The CDR3 reads CASSLGSQTQYF. The CDR3 nucleotides read TGTGCCAGCAGCTTAGGCAGTCAGACCCAGTACTTC.

V is TRBV5-4 and J is TRBJ2-2; the match to TRBD1 covers 8 bases. Germline-derived CDR1 and CDR2 are SGHNT and YYREEE (reference sequence). Unmatched junction bases numbered 7, after V lost 0 bases and J lost 3 bases. The CDR3 is 17 amino acids. CDR3 loop: CASSLDPGGMDTGELFF. The CDR3 DNA is TGTGCCAGCAGCTTGGATCCAGGGGGCATGGACACCGGGGAGCTGTTTTTT. Supplemented by reference TRBV5-4 and TRBJ2-2, the full variable domain reads ETGVTQSPTHLIKTRGQQVTLRCSSQSGHNTVSWYQQALGQGPQFIFQYYREEENGRGNFPPRFSGLQFPNYSSELNVNALELDDSALYLCASSLDPGGMDTGELFFGEGSRLTVL.

The chain is built from TRBV6-5 and TRBJ2-5; possibly TRBD1 or TRBD2 for D (5 bases each). Trimming took 6 bases from V and 5 from J, leaving 13 bases between them. The germline CDR1 and CDR2 sequences are MNHEY and SVGAGI. The CDR3 runs 13 residues. CDR3 nucleotides: TGTGCCAGCAGCTTGGTCTGGGGGGAGACCCAGTACTTC. It is translated as CASSLVWGETQYF.

This clonotype is a singleton in its sample. J is TRBJ2-1 and V is TRBV2; 9 bases line up with TRBD2. The CDR3 has 15 amino acids. J gave up 8 bases and V 6 bases, and 11 bases lay outside the gene matches. CDR1 is SNHLY and CDR2 is FYNNEI in the germline V gene. CDR3 amino acids: CASRGTSRILDEQFF. For the CDR3, the DNA is TGTGCCAGCAGAGGGACTAGCCGGATTTTAGATGAGCAGTTCTTC.

This clonotype has more than one count but fewer than ten. The chain carries TRBV7-6 and TRBJ1-1, with D perhaps matching TRBD1 (6 bases). The CDR3 covers 14 residues. V lost 3 bases and J 2 bases, leaving 10 bases between the germline ends. The germline CDR1 and CDR2 sequences are SGHVS and FNYEAQ. The CDR3 region is CASSFHRANTEAFF. The CDR3 DNA is TGTGCCAGCAGCTTTCACAGGGCAAACACTGAAGCTTTCTTT.